Listed below are T cell receptor beta chains from one sample, sequenced in a study of T cell responses to AZD1222 COVID-19 vaccine. The protocol was immunoSEQ multiplex PCR, while the TCRdb copy is restricted to in-frame clones and leaves out a portion. The data show approximately 130,000 clones, with approximately 93% seen just once and about 1% held by the top ten. The sequences come from peripheral blood, collected on day 0 of AZD1222 vaccination. The receptor source for this set is an adult in good health. Each CDR3 is given with its conserved first and last residue. The D gene is left open where the match is weak. A clone size is listed for some rows: how often the clone was seen (once, few, many), or a class if it is expanded.

TRBV6-6	.	TRBJ2-1	.	CASSRDNEQFF	TGTGCCAGCAGTAGGGACAATGAGCAGTTCTTC
TRBV6-1	.	TRBJ2-7	TRBD1	CASSESRGRSYEQYF	TGTGCCAGCAGTGAGTCGAGGGGGCGCTCCTACGAGCAGTACTTC
TRBV9	.	TRBJ1-2	TRBD1	CASSVAKDRGNYGYTF	TGTGCCAGCAGCGTAGCAAAGGACAGGGGGAACTATGGCTACACCTTC
TRBV11-3	.	TRBJ1-1	.	CASSPGLDNEAFF	TGTGCCAGCAGCCCGGGCCTTGATAATGAAGCTTTCTTT
TRBV2	.	TRBJ1-4	.	CASSEDGRGGPNEKLFF	TGTGCCAGCAGTGAAGATGGCAGGGGTGGGCCGAATGAAAAACTGTTTTTT
TRBV7-9	.	TRBJ1-1	.	CASTQDTSNTEAFF	TGTGCCAGCACCCAGGATACTTCGAACACTGAAGCTTTCTTT
TRBV6-5	.	TRBJ1-1	.	CASSYSPGQLEAFF	TGTGCCAGCAGTTACTCACCCGGACAGCTTGAAGCTTTCTTT
TRBV5-1	.	TRBJ1-2	.	CASSLKGLGQGDEGYTF	TGCGCCAGCAGCTTGAAGGGGTTAGGGCAGGGTGACGAGGGCTACACCTTC
TRBV9	.	TRBJ1-3	TRBD1	CASSSGGSRSSGNTIYF	TGTGCCAGCAGTTCAGGGGGCAGTCGAAGCTCTGGAAACACCATATATTTT
TRBV2	.	TRBJ1-1	.	CASNGVGAGEAFF	TGTGCCAGCAATGGAGTTGGGGCAGGTGAAGCTTTCTTT
TRBV29-1	.	TRBJ2-3	.	CSVVGGAPGGTDTQYF	TGCAGCGTTGTTGGCGGGGCCCCCGGGGGCACAGATACGCAGTATTTT
TRBV4-1	.	TRBJ1-1	.	CASSQGAGLPTEAFF	TGCGCCAGCAGCCAAGGGGCAGGCCTCCCCACTGAAGCTTTCTTT
TRBV5-1	.	TRBJ1-1	TRBD1	CASSRGTGGTEAFF	TGCGCCAGCAGCCGCGGGACAGGGGGCACTGAAGCTTTCTTT
TRBV7-2	.	TRBJ1-5	.	CASSLYRNNQPQHF	TGTGCCAGCAGCTTATACAGGAACAATCAGCCCCAGCATTTT
TRBV11-1	once	TRBJ1-3	.	CASSLLGASGNTIYF	TGTGCCAGCAGCTTACTGGGAGCCTCTGGAAACACCATATATTTT
TRBV29-1	.	TRBJ1-1	.	CSVTGTGNTEAFF	TGCAGCGTTACCGGGACGGGGAACACTGAAGCTTTCTTT
TRBV7-2	.	TRBJ1-2	TRBD1	CASSLDRGQSWAGYGYTF	TGTGCCAGCAGCTTAGACAGGGGGCAAAGTTGGGCCGGCTATGGCTACACCTTC
TRBV10-3	.	TRBJ1-3	.	CAISESKGRNTIYF	TGTGCCATCAGTGAGTCAAAAGGTAGAAACACCATATATTTT
TRBV5-8	.	TRBJ2-7	TRBD1	CASSFRTGSYEQYF	TGTGCCAGCAGCTTTCGGACAGGGTCCTACGAGCAGTACTTC
TRBV19	.	TRBJ2-7	.	CASRFGQSYEQYF	TGTGCCAGTCGCTTCGGACAGTCCTACGAGCAGTACTTC
TRBV11-2	.	TRBJ2-4	.	CASSTGRTLNIQYF	TGTGCCAGCAGCACAGGCCGCACCTTAAACATTCAGTACTTC
TRBV2	.	TRBJ1-1	TRBD1	CASILGQGRIGSTEAFF	TGTGCCAGCATCCTAGGACAGGGTCGGATTGGGAGCACTGAAGCTTTCTTT
TRBV5-6	.	TRBJ2-7	.	CASSLVPGADEQYF	TGTGCCAGCAGCTTGGTTCCGGGGGCCGACGAGCAGTACTTC
TRBV2	.	TRBJ1-5	.	CASSGQSNQPQHF	TGTGCCAGCAGTGGACAGAGCAATCAGCCCCAGCATTTT
TRBV6-5	.	TRBJ1-2	.	CASSPGGWNGYTF	TGTGCCAGCAGTCCGGGTGGCTGGAATGGCTACACCTTC
TRBV9	.	TRBJ2-2	.	CASTQGMNTGELFF	TGTGCCAGCACCCAGGGGATGAACACCGGGGAGCTGTTTTTT
TRBV30	.	TRBJ1-1	.	CAWSEQGGTEAFF	TGTGCCTGGAGTGAACAGGGAGGTACTGAAGCTTTCTTT
TRBV30	.	TRBJ2-7	.	CAWSVHRHDYEQYF	TGTGCCTGGAGTGTACACCGACACGACTACGAGCAGTACTTC
TRBV6-1	.	TRBJ2-1	TRBD2	CASSEAGGAPYNEQFF	TGTGCCAGCAGTGAAGCGGGAGGGGCCCCCTACAATGAGCAGTTCTTC
TRBV27	.	TRBJ1-1	.	CASSLAYRYRFEAFF	TGTGCCAGCAGTTTAGCGTACCGTTACCGATTTGAAGCTTTCTTT
TRBV10-3	.	TRBJ2-7	TRBD1	CAISGSTGKHEQYF	TGTGCCATCAGTGGATCGACAGGGAAACACGAGCAGTACTTC
TRBV6-6	.	TRBJ1-1	.	CASSYSIGREAFF	TGTGCCAGCAGTTACTCAATAGGGCGCGAAGCTTTCTTT
TRBV9	.	TRBJ2-7	TRBD2	CASSPMRGSSYEQYF	TGTGCCAGCAGTCCAATGCGGGGGAGCTCCTACGAGCAGTACTTC